This T cell receptor beta chain was found in a study of cytomegalovirus exposure and HLA in healthy donors. Study-wide results and limits: There were some public TCRs occurring in many donors, but most TCR sequences were rare. According to the study, 160 or so TCR beta chains were cytomegalovirus-associated. One later analysis, an examination of the 100 to 150 validation repertoires, found that first-cohort TCR clusters tended to co-occur in them.

As for this clone: Its target is not known.

Using immunoSEQ multiplex PCR, the repertoire was profiled, and TCRdb retains in-frame clones only, with some absent. Altogether tens of thousands of clones are present, roughly 93% being singletons, with the ten largest covering less than 4%. The CDR3 totals 16 residues. V was clipped by 2 bases and J by 4 bases, with 17 bases between them. Germline V gene lookup returns CDR1 MNHNS and CDR2 SASEGT. This clonotype originated in a woman in her 30s in good health and CMV-seronegative. Sequences were obtained from PBMCs. V and J are TRBV6-1 and TRBJ1-2; perhaps TRBD1 as D (5 bases). The CDR3 here is CASSEMAQGGGYGYTF. As DNA, the CDR3 is TGTGCCAGCAGTGAAATGGCGCAGGGAGGAGGCTATGGCTACACCTTC.